This TCR beta chain was retrieved from a study of blood T cell repertoires in COVID-19. Study context: The study drew acute and convalescent COVID-19 samples from the United States, Italy and Spain.

This clone was detected only once. In the study's own analysis: From reference gene primer amplification, estimates of nucleated cell counts were derived. Some clones are missing from TCRdb's copy, which holds only in-frame ones; the method was immunoSEQ multiplex PCR. Clone size and the V and J calls come from that table; the DNA yielded D and trimming. This table has around 330,000 clones, around 88% appearing once. Seattle patients were enrolled during active infection and followed longitudinally. Sequencing was done on a sample of peripheral blood. This sequence originates from a woman younger than 45 with COVID-19, enrolled during active disease.

The CDR3 coding sequence is TGCGCCAGCAGCCGCCGGACAGGGTCAGCTGAAGCTTTCTTT. Amino acids: CASSRRTGSAEAFF. This chain uses TRBV4-1 with TRBJ1-1; TRBD1 matches at 8 bases. The CDR3 consists of 14 residues. J lost 6 bases, V lost 4 bases, and 7 bases had no gene match. Looked up from germline, CDR1 is MGHRA and CDR2 is YSYEKL.